These T cell receptor beta chains were read from a single sample in a study of PD-1 blockade in mismatch repair-deficient tumors. TCRdb's table, derived via immunoSEQ multiplex PCR, lists solely in-frame clones and lacks some. The table lists roughly 79,000 clones, roughly 80% of them singletons. The specimen was peripheral blood, collected 44 weeks after starting pembrolizumab. These receptors originate from an adult with mismatch repair-deficient cancer. The conserved cysteine and the conserved F or W are not part of the CDR3 here. D genes are given only for firm matches. A row's size may be missing; if present it is once, few, many or a size class.

J: TRBJ2-5; V: TRBV14; D: -; size: -; length: 16; CDR3: ASSQDSNIGAGGTAQY
J: TRBJ1-1; V: TRBV5-6; D: -; size: -; length: 12; CDR3: ASSLLGGNTEAF
J: TRBJ2-3; V: TRBV6-5; D: -; size: -; length: 10; CDR3: ASSFPTGTQY
J: TRBJ1-4; V: TRBV6-5; D: TRBD1; size: once; length: 13; CDR3: ASSYGQGVHEKLF
J: TRBJ1-3; V: TRBV29-1; D: TRBD1; size: -; length: 14; CDR3: SVEEGTGLSGNTIY
J: TRBJ1-5; V: TRBV11-1; D: -; size: -; length: 13; CDR3: ASSIDGSPNQPQH
J: TRBJ2-7; V: TRBV6-4; D: -; size: once; length: 9; CDR3: ASTDNYEQY
J: TRBJ2-5; V: TRBV6-5; D: -; size: -; length: 11; CDR3: ASSRTGLETQY
J: TRBJ2-7; V: TRBV2; D: TRBD1; size: -; length: 12; CDR3: ASSLTGGYDEQY
J: TRBJ2-1; V: TRBV7-9; D: -; size: -; length: 11; CDR3: ASSLGWVDEQF
J: TRBJ1-5; V: TRBV6-5; D: -; size: once; length: 11; CDR3: ASNPGFRQPQH
J: TRBJ1-2; V: TRBV4-2; D: -; size: -; length: 11; CDR3: ASSQTGNYGYT
J: TRBJ1-1; V: TRBV2; D: -; size: -; length: 13; CDR3: ASSESAGLYTEAF